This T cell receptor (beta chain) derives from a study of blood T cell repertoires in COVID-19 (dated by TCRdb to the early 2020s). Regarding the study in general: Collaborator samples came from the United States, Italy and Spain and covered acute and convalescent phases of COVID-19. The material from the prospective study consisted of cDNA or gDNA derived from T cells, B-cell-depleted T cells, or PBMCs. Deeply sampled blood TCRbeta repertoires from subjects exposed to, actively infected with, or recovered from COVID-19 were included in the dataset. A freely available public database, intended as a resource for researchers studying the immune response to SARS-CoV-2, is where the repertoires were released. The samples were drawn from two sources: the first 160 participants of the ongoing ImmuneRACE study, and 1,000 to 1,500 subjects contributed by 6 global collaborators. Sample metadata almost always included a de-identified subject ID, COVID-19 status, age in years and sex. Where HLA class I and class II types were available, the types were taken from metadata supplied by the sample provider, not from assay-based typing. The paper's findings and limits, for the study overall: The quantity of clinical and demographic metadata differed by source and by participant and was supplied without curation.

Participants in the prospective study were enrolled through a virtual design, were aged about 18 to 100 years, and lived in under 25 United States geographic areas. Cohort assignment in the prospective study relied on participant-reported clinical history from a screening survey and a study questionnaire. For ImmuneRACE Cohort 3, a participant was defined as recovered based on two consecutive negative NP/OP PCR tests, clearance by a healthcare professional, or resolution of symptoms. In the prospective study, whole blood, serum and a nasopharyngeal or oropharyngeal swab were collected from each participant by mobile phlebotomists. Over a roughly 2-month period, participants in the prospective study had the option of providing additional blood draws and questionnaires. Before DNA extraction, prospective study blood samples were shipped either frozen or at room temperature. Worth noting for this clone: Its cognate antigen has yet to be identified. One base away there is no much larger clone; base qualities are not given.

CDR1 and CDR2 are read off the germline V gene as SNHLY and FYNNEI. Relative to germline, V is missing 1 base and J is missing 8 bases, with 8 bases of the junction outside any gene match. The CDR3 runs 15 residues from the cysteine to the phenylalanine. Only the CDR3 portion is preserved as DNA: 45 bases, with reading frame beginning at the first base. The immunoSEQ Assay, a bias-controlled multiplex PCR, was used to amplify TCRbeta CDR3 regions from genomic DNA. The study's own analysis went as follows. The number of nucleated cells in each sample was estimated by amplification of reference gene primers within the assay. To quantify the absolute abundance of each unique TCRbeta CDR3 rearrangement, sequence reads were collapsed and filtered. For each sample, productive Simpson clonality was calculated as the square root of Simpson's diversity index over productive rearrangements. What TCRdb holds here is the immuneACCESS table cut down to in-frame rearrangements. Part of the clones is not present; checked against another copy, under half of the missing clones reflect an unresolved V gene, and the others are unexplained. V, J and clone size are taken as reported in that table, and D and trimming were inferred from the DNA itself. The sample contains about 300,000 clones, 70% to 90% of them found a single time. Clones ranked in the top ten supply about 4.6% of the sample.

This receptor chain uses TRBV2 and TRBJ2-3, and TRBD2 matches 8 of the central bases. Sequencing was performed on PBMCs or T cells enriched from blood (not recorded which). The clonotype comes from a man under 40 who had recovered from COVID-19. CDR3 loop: CASSEVASGQGTQYF. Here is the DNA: TGTGCCAGCAGTGAAGTCGCTAGCGGGCAAGGTACGCAGTATTTT.